What follows are 21 T cell receptor beta chains derived from one specimen sequenced in a study of human T cells and chemical hapten exposure. TCRdb fed the RACE reads into MiXCR, producing one record per CDR3 protein. This table holds more than 250,000 distinct CDR3 sequences, 7.5% to 9% found once. Time point noted: pre-sensitization, week 0. The treatment: therapeutic diphenylcyclopropenone sensitization with weekly scalp DPC. The material was whole blood, obtained in connection with sensitization to the hapten diphenylcyclopropenone (DPC). These receptors came from a woman aged 40 to 49 with alopecia areata. Some clones in this sample may be carry-over from other donors' samples.

Of note for this clonotype: The junction departs from germline at one end; a sequencing error may be responsible. This chain uses TRBV5-1 with TRBJ2-4; 10 bases match TRBD1. CDR1 SGHRS and CDR2 YFSETQ come from the germline V gene. The CDR3 covers 14 residues. DNA of the CDR3: TGCGCCAGCACCTTGGGACAGGGGCAAAACATTCAGTACTTC. This translates into CASTLGQGQNIQYF.

This chain uses TRBV14 with TRBJ2-5, with 7 positions matching TRBD2. With V trimmed by 4 bases and J by 7 bases, 6 bases remained unmatched. This CDR3 region has 13 residues. Germline V lookup: CDR1 SGHDN, CDR2 FVKESK. The CDR3 region is CASSRSGSGTQYF. The CDR3 DNA reads as TGTGCCAGCAGCCGTAGCGGGTCGGGGACCCAGTACTTC.

The chain employs TRBV12-3 or TRBV12-4 and TRBJ1-5; D gene unclear. The V and J ends lost 0 bases and 4 bases respectively, with 16 bases between them. This CDR3 has 17 amino acids. In DNA form, the CDR3 reads TGTGCCAGCAGTTTAGCGAGCGGAGCGTACAGAAATCAGCCCCAGCATTTT. It encodes CASSLASGAYRNQPQHF.

This clonotype was seen many times. This chain joins TRBV7-2 and TRBJ2-3; D is ambiguous. Germline CDR1 is SGHTA and CDR2 is FQGNSA. The CDR3 covers 15 residues. The V and J ends lost 1 base and 2 bases respectively, with 10 bases between them. CDR3 region: CASSLEAAFTDTQYF. CDR3 nucleotides: TGTGCCAGCAGCTTAGAGGCGGCATTCACAGATACGCAGTATTTT.

The chain uses TRBV4-2 and TRBJ2-1; TRBD2 aligns across 12 bases. This CDR3 comprises 16 residues. Germline trimming cut 3 bases from V and 4 bases from J; bases unmatched to any gene: 4. The germline CDR1 and CDR2 sequences are LGHNA and YNFKEQ. CDR3 amino acids: CASSQGTSGPYNEQFF. In DNA, the CDR3 is TGTGCCAGCAGCCAGGGGACTAGCGGGCCTTACAATGAGCAGTTCTTC.

This clonotype was picked up many times. The gene calls are TRBV7-9 and TRBJ2-2; 13 nucleotides agree with TRBD2. Germline lookup yields CDR1 SEHNR and CDR2 FQNEAQ (reference sequence). V gave up 5 bases and J gave up 3 bases; unmatched junction bases: 6. This CDR3 comprises 17 residues. CDR3 DNA: TGTGCCAGCAGCCAAAGGACTAGCGGGAGCTACACCGGGGAGCTGTTTTTT. This encodes CASSQRTSGSYTGELFF.

This clonotype was seen repeatedly, ten times or more. CDR3 nucleotide sequence: TGTGCCAGCCGAGCGACCAGCACAGATACGCAGTATTTT. It yields the protein CASRATSTDTQYF. The V call is TRBV28, the J call TRBJ2-3; no clear D gene. This CDR3 is built from 13 residues. CDR1 and CDR2 from the germline V gene are MDHEN and SYDVKM. Trimming pared 8 bases from V and 0 bases from J, leaving 9 bases between. The variable domain in full, with the rest retrieved from reference TRBV28 and TRBJ2-3, is DVKVTQSSRYLVKRTGEKVFLECVQDMDHENMFWYRQDPGLGLRLIYFSYDVKMKEKGDIPEGYSVSREKKERFSLILESASTNQTSMYLCASRATSTDTQYFGPGTRLTVL.

The table lists this clonotype with a few counts. CDR3 sequence reads: CASSSGGAGQPQHF. The CDR3 DNA is TGTGCCAGCAGCTCCGGGGGCGCGGGGCAGCCCCAGCATTTT. The rearrangement joins TRBV7-9 to TRBJ1-5; D possibly corresponds to TRBD1 (6 bases). Trimming removed 4 bases from V and 7 bases from J, with 14 bases in between. The CDR3 consists of 14 residues. Germline CDR1 reads SEHNR; CDR2 reads FQNEAQ (reference sequence).

The chain is built from TRBV5-1 and TRBJ2-3; 11 bases are shared with TRBD2. The V gene end was trimmed by 1 base and the J gene end by 2 bases; junction bases not matched to a gene: 3. Germline V lookup: CDR1 SGHRS, CDR2 YFSETQ. There are 16 residues in the CDR3. The DNA of the CDR3 is TGCGCCAGCAGCTTGACTAGCGGGAGCAACACAGATACGCAGTATTTT. Protein: CASSLTSGSNTDTQYF.

The sample holds a few counts of this clonotype. The chain links TRBV30 to TRBJ2-1; 11 nucleotides match TRBD2. Trimming removed 2 bases from V and 9 bases from J; junction bases left unmatched: 3. The CDR3 runs 13 residues. Germline V gives CDR1 GTSNPN, CDR2 SVGIG (reference sequence). CDR3 protein: CAWSYTSGSEQFF. In DNA, the CDR3 is TGTGCCTGGAGTTATACTAGCGGGAGTGAGCAGTTCTTC. Full variable domain (remainder filled in from reference TRBV30 and TRBJ2-1): SQTIHQWPATLVQPVGSPLSLECTVEGTSNPNLYWYRQAAGRGLQLLFYSVGIGQISSEVPQNLSASRPQDRQFILSSKKLLLSDSGFYLCAWSYTSGSEQFFGPGTRLTVL.

CDR3 bases: TGTGCCAGCAGCGCTTTCGGACAGGGGGCATACGAGCAGTACTTC. Residues: CASSAFGQGAYEQYF. The chain uses TRBV11-2 and TRBJ2-7; 11 positions agree with TRBD1. The CDR3 totals 15 residues. V gave up 5 bases and J gave up 4 bases; unmatched junction bases: 7. CDR1 and CDR2 (germline): SGHAT, FQNNGV.

The chain has TRBV9 and TRBJ2-7, with 8 bases fitting TRBD1. V was clipped by 0 bases and J by 3 bases; unmatched bases: 5. Germline CDR1 reads SGDLS; CDR2 reads YYNGEE. This CDR3 spans 15 amino acids. CDR3 sequence: CASSVGQGAYYEQYF. CDR3 sequence (DNA): TGTGCCAGCAGCGTAGGCCAGGGGGCTTACTACGAGCAGTACTTC.

The chain carries TRBV12-3 or TRBV12-4 and TRBJ2-2, with 9 positions matching TRBD1. V shed 6 bases, J shed 4 bases, and the junction held 6 bases outside the gene matches. The length of the CDR3 is 15 residues. CDR3 DNA sequence: TGTGCCAGCAGAGGCGGGACAGGGTTCACCGGGGAGCTGTTTTTT. Protein sequence: CASRGGTGFTGELFF.

In its sample, this clonotype was seen many times. The gene calls are TRBV5-1 and TRBJ1-1; D unclear. This CDR3 is 13 amino acids long. V lost 5 bases to trimming and J lost 0 bases, with 8 bases between them. CDR1 is SGHRS and CDR2 is YFSETQ in the germline V gene. The CDR3: CASSINMNTEAFF. CDR3 nucleotides: TGCGCCAGCAGTATCAATATGAACACTGAAGCTTTCTTT.

The rearrangement uses TRBV29-1 and TRBJ1-2; the match to TRBD1 covers 8 bases. Germline-derived CDR1 and CDR2 are SQVTM and ANQGSEA. After removal of 4 bases from V and 6 bases from J, the junction contained 10 bases not matched to a gene. The CDR3 has 14 residues. The DNA for the CDR3 is TGCAGCGTTGTGTCCCTCCAGGGGGCGGATGGCTACACCTTC. This translates into CSVVSLQGADGYTF.

This clonotype has a handful of counts. The chain employs TRBV7-8 and TRBJ1-2; the D is unclear. The CDR3 is 11 amino acids. Trimming removed 4 bases from V and 8 bases from J, with 8 bases in between. Germline V lookup: CDR1 SGHVS, CDR2 FQNEAQ. The CDR3 here is CASSSTWGYTF. CDR3 sequence (DNA): TGTGCCAGCAGCTCTACTTGGGGCTACACCTTC.

This chain joins TRBV3-1 and TRBJ2-3; no definite D call. Deletions cut 5 bases from V and 2 bases from J, with 17 bases between. CDR3 length equals 16 residues. Germline CDR1 reads LGHDT; CDR2 reads YNNKEL (reference sequence). The CDR3 region has the DNA TGTGCCAGCAGCTCCCAAGGAGCCCTGCTCACAGATACGCAGTATTTT. This gives the protein CASSSQGALLTDTQYF.

This clonotype was recorded a few times. The rearrangement uses TRBV3-1 and TRBJ1-2; D gene uncertain. The CDR3 is 12 amino acids. Germline V gene sequence: CDR1 LGHDT, CDR2 YNNKEL (reference sequence). Between the trimmed V and J ends, which lost 2 bases and 2 bases, there was a span of 3 bases. DNA for the CDR3: TGTGCCAGCAGCCAAAACAACTATGGCTACACCTTC. This sequence encodes CASSQNNYGYTF.

This clonotype was recorded at least ten times. The V and J genes are TRBV13 and TRBJ2-5; D not certain. Trimming shortened V by 5 bases and J by 2 bases, and 12 bases separated the two germline ends. This CDR3 has 14 amino acids. CDR1 is PRHDT, CDR2 FYEKMQ, per germline (reference sequence). The chain's CDR3 is CASSTRHAQETQYF. Here the CDR3 DNA reads TGTGCCAGCAGCACCCGACACGCACAAGAGACCCAGTACTTC.

This clonotype was recorded a few times. The J gene is TRBJ2-3, the V gene TRBV7-9; 8 bases map to TRBD2. The CDR3 totals 15 residues. The germline V gene encodes CDR1 SEHNR and CDR2 FQNEAQ (reference sequence). V was pared by 5 bases and J by 0 bases, with 4 bases of the junction left unmatched. CDR3 in DNA: TGTGCCAGCAGCCTGATAGCGGGGAGCACAGATACGCAGTATTTT. Its translation: CASSLIAGSTDTQYF.

This clonotype was counted between two and nine times. The rearrangement uses TRBV15 and TRBJ2-2, with TRBD2 identical over 15 bases. J lost 4 bases, V lost 3 bases, and 0 bases had no gene match. The CDR3 contains 16 residues. Germline CDR1 is LNHNV and CDR2 is YYDKDF (reference sequence). The CDR3: CATSRGLAGGTGELFF. CDR3 bases: TGTGCCACCAGCAGGGGACTAGCGGGAGGCACCGGGGAGCTGTTTTTT.